These 7 T cell receptor beta chains came from one sample sequenced in a study of blood T cells in healthy people across ages. For the second PCR, which ran for roughly 6 to 12 cycles, a sample-barcoded 5' primer and a J-beta primer mix were used. TCRdb used MiXCR to reprocess the 5' RACE reads, holding one entry per CDR3 protein. The table shows roughly 1,500,000 distinct CDR3 sequences, with 35% to 45% occurring only once. Sequencing input: blood. Every receptor here comes from a woman under 30 in good health.

This clonotype was observed a few times. This sequence joins TRBV3-1 and TRBJ1-6; D is perhaps TRBD1 (6 bases). Per germline, CDR1 LGHDT and CDR2 YNNKEL (reference sequence). The germline V and J ends were trimmed by 4 bases and 5 bases, with 12 bases remaining between them. The CDR3 extends over 15 amino acids. DNA of the CDR3: TGTGCCAGCAGCCCGGACAGACTAGATAATTCACCCCTCCACTTT. Translation gives CASSPDRLDNSPLHF.

The gene calls are TRBV20-1 and TRBJ2-5; TRBD1 aligns across 10 bases. The CDR3 spans 13 residues. From germline, CDR1 is DFQATT and CDR2 SNEGSKA (reference sequence). The V segment lost 5 bases and the J segment 4 bases; nucleotides outside the gene matches: 4. Written as DNA, the CDR3 is TGCAGTGCTCCGGGACAGGGGCGAGAGACCCAGTACTTC. Translating it yields CSAPGQGRETQYF.

The count of this clonotype is one. The chain has TRBV20-1 and TRBJ1-5, with 10 bases aligning to TRBD1. CDR3 length equals 20 residues. J gave up 3 bases and V 0 bases, and 17 bases lay outside the gene matches. From germline, CDR1 is DFQATT and CDR2 SNEGSKA (reference sequence). In DNA form, the CDR3 reads TGCAGTGCTAGAGACATTTTAGTCTCGTGGACAGGGGGAAACAATCAGCCCCAGCATTTT. Translation gives CSARDILVSWTGGNNQPQHF.

This chain links TRBV7-2 with TRBJ2-5; 7 bases are shared with TRBD2. CDR1 SGHTA and CDR2 FQGNSA come from the germline V gene. The CDR3 length is 16 residues. V lost 4 bases to trimming and J lost 3 bases; unmatched junction nucleotides: 11. The CDR3 DNA is TGTGCCAGCAGCTCCCAACCACTAGCGTTCAAAGAGACCCAGTACTTC. Translating gives CASSSQPLAFKETQYF.

The V call is TRBV12-1, the J call TRBJ2-5; TRBD1, the D gene given by the table, was not confirmed from the DNA. TRBV12-1 is recorded as a pseudogene. This CDR3 region has 17 residues. The CDR3: CASSHRQGLMRQETQYF. The CDR3 DNA reads as TGTGCCAGCAGCCACCGACAGGGCCTGATGCGACAAGAGACCCAGTACTTC.

This clonotype was counted only a few times. The J gene is TRBJ2-1, the V gene TRBV6-6; 8 bases match TRBD2. Germline V gives CDR1 MNHNY, CDR2 SVGAGI (reference sequence). Trimming took 7 bases from V and 3 from J; bases not matched to a gene: 11. This CDR3 has 16 residues. As DNA, the CDR3 is TGTGCCAGCACCCCCGGGAGTAGCGGGGTCTACAATGAGCAGTTCTTC. Residues: CASTPGSSGVYNEQFF.

This chain's CDR3 is CASSAGQFSYEQYF. CDR3 in DNA: TGTGCCAGCAGTGCGGGACAGTTCTCCTACGAGCAGTACTTC. The chain has TRBV27 and TRBJ2-7; TRBD1 is a possible D gene (7 bases). V lost 5 bases and J 0 bases, leaving 11 bases between the germline ends. Germline V lookup: CDR1 MNHEY, CDR2 SMNVEV (reference sequence). The CDR3 is made up of 14 amino acids.